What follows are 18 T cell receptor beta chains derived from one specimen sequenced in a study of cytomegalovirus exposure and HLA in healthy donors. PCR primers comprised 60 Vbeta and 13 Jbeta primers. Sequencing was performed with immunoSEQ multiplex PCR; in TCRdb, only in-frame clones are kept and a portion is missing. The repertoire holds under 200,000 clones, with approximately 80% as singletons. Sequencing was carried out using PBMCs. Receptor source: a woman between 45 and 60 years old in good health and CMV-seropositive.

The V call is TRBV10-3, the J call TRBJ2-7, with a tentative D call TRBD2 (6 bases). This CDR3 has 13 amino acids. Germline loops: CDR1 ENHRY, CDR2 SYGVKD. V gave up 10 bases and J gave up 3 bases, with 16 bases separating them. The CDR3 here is CATGWRGNYEQYF. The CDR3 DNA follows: TGTGCCACTGGGTGGAGGGGCAACTACGAGCAGTACTTC.

CDR3 sequence reads: CASSLRIAGGFANTGELFF. For the CDR3, the DNA is TGTGCCAGCAGCTTAAGAATAGCGGGGGGGTTCGCGAACACCGGGGAGCTGTTTTTT. The chain employs TRBV7-3 and TRBJ2-2, with TRBD2 matching over 11 bases. This CDR3 has 19 residues. The trim removed 1 base at V and 0 bases at J, leaving 7 bases unmatched. The germline V gene has CDR1 SGHTA and CDR2 FQGTGA.

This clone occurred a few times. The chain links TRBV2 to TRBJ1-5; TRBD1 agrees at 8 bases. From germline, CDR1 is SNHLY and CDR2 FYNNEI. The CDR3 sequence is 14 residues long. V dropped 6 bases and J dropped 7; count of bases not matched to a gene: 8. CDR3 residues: CASRTGVDGQPQHF. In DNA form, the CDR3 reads TGTGCCAGCAGGACAGGGGTGGACGGACAGCCCCAGCATTTT.

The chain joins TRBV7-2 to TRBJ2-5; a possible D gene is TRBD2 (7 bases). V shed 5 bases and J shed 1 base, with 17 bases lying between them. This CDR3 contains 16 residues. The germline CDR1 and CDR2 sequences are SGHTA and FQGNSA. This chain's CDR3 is CASSPGGRNLQETQYF. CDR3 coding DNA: TGTGCCAGCAGCCCCGGGGGGCGAAACCTCCAAGAGACCCAGTACTTC.

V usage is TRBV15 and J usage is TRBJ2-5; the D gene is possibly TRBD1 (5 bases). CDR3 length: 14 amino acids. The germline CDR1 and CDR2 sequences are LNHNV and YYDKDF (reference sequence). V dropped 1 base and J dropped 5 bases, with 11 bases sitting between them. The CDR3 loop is CATSRAGRAETQYF. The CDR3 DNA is TGTGCCACCAGCAGAGCTGGCAGGGCCGAGACCCAGTACTTC.

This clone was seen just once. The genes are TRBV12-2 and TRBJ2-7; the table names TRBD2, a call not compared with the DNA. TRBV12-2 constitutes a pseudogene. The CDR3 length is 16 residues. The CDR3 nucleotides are TGTGCAAGTCGCTTAGTATTAGCGGGCTTGTCCTACGAGCAGTACTTC. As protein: CASRLVLAGLSYEQYF.

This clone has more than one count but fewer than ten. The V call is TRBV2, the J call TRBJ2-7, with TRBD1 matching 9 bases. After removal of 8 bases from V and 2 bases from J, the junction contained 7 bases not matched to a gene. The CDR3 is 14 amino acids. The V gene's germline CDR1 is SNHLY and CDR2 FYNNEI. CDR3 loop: CASRTGQGTYEQYF. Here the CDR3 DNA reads TGTGCCAGCCGGACGGGACAGGGAACCTACGAGCAGTACTTC.

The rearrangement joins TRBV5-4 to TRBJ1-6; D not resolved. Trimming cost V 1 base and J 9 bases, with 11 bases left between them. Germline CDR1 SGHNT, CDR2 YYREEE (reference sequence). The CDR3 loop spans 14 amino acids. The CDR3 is CASSLQSAGSPLHF. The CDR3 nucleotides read TGTGCCAGCAGCTTGCAGTCCGCGGGTTCACCCCTCCACTTT.

The CDR3, as DNA: TGCAGCGTTGCCCAACTTTCAGGGGGCGCGGATGGCTACACCTTC. It encodes CSVAQLSGGADGYTF. This rearrangement joins TRBV29-1 to TRBJ1-2, with 8 bases lining up with TRBD1. The CDR3 totals 15 residues. V lost 4 bases and J lost 6; bases outside the gene matches: 13. Germline V gene data show CDR1 as SQVTM and CDR2 as ANQGSEA.

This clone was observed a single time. The CDR3 spells CASSLYRRSSYEQYF. CDR3 in DNA: TGTGCCAGCAGTTTATACAGGCGTAGCTCCTACGAGCAGTACTTC. The V call is TRBV28, the J call TRBJ2-7, with TRBD1 as a possible D gene (5 bases). The CDR3 contains 15 residues. The germline V gene encodes CDR1 MDHEN and CDR2 SYDVKM. V shed 1 base and J shed 0 bases, with 10 bases lying between them.

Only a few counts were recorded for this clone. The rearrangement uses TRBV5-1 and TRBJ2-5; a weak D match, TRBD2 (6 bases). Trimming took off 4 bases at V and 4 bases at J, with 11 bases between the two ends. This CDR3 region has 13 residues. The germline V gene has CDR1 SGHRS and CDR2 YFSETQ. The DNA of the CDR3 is TGCGCCAGCAGCACTCCGGGACTAGAGACCCAGTACTTC. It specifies CASSTPGLETQYF.

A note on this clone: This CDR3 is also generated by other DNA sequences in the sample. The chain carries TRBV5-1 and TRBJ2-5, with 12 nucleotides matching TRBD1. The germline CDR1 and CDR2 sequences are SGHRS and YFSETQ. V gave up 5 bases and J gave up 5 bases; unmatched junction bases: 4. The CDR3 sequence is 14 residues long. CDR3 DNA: TGCGCCAGCAGTCCCGGGACAGGGGGCGAGACCCAGTACTTC. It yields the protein CASSPGTGGETQYF.

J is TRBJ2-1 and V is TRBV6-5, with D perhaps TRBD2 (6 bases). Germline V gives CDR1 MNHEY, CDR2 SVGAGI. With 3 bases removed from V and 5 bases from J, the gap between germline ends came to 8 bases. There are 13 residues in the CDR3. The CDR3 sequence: CASSYGGDNEQFF. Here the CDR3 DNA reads TGTGCCAGCAGTTATGGAGGGGACAATGAGCAGTTCTTC.

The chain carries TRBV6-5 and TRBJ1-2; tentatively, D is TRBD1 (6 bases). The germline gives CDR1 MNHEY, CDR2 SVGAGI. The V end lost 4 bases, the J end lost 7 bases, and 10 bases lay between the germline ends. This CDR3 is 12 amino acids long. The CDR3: CASSLQGGGYTF. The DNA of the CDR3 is TGTGCCAGCAGTTTACAGGGTGGTGGCTACACCTTC.

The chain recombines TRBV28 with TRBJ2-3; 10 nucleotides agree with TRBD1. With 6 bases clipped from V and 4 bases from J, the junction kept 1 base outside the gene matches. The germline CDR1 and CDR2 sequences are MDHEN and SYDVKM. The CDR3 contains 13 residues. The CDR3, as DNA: TGTGCCAGCAGGGACAGGGGGGCAGATACGCAGTATTTT. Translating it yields CASRDRGADTQYF.

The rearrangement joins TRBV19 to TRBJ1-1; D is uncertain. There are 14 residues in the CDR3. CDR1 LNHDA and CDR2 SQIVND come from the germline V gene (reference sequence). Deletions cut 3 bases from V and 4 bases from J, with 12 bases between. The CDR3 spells CASSMGVPGTEAFF. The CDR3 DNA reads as TGTGCCAGTAGTATGGGAGTTCCCGGCACTGAAGCTTTCTTT.

Here the CDR3 reads CASSSGTGDTDTQYF. The CDR3 coding sequence is TGCGCCAGCAGCTCTGGGACGGGAGACACAGATACGCAGTATTTT. The V call is TRBV5-1, the J call TRBJ2-3, with TRBD2 as a possible D gene (6 bases). This CDR3 comprises 15 residues. Trimming pared 3 bases from V and 2 bases from J, leaving 13 bases between. Germline values: CDR1 SGHRS, CDR2 YFSETQ.

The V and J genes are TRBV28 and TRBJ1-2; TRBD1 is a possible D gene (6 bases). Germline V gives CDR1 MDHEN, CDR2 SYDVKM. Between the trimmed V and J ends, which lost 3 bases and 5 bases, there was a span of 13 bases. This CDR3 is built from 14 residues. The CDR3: CASSLRNRVYGYTF. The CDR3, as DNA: TGTGCCAGCAGTTTGCGGAACAGGGTTTATGGCTACACCTTC.